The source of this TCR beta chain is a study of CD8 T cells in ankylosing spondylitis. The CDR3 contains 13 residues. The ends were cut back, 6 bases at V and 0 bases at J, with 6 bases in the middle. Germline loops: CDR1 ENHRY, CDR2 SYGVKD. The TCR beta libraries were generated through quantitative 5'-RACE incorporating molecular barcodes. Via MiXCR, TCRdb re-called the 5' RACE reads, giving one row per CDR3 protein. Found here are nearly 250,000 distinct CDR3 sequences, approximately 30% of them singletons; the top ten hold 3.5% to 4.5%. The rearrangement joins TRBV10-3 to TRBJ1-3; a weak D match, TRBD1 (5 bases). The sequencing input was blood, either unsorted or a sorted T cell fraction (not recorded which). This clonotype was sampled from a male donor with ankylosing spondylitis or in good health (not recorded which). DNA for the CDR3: TGTGCCATCAGGGACAACTCTGGAAACACCATATATTTT. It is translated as CAIRDNSGNTIYF.